Shown below are 15 T cell receptor beta chains from a single sample sequenced in a study of cytomegalovirus exposure and HLA in healthy donors. The PCR used 60 Vbeta and 13 Jbeta primers. The protocol was immunoSEQ multiplex PCR, while the TCRdb copy is restricted to in-frame clones and leaves out a portion. Among hundreds of thousands of clones listed, 70% to 80% were seen once. Sequencing used PBMCs. These receptors were obtained from a woman in her 30s in good health and CMV-seronegative.

V usage is TRBV6-5 and J usage is TRBJ1-1; tentative D call: TRBD1 (6 bases). V was shortened by 6 bases and J by 1 base, with 15 bases between the two germline ends. Per germline, CDR1 MNHEY and CDR2 SVGAGI. The CDR3 runs to 15 residues. CDR3 region: CASRALTGPNTEAFF. CDR3 DNA sequence: TGTGCCAGCAGAGCCCTGACAGGCCCGAACACTGAAGCTTTCTTT.

The CDR3: CASSDLLARNTGELFF. The CDR3 DNA is TGTGCCAGCAGCGATTTACTAGCGAGGAACACCGGGGAGCTGTTTTTT. The chain combines TRBV7-9 with TRBJ2-2; 7 bases are shared with TRBD2. With V trimmed by 5 bases and J by 1 base, 7 bases remained unmatched. The V gene's germline CDR1 is SEHNR and CDR2 FQNEAQ (reference sequence). This CDR3 region has 16 residues.

The table lists this clone with a few counts. The rearrangement links TRBV9 to TRBJ2-4; 7 nucleotides line up with TRBD2. Trimming cost V 2 bases and J 7 bases; bases outside gene matches: 3. The germline V gene has CDR1 SGDLS and CDR2 YYNGEE. The CDR3 consists of 13 residues. The CDR3 spells CASSVGGENIQYF. DNA of the CDR3: TGTGCCAGCAGCGTTGGGGGGGAGAACATTCAGTACTTC.

The genes are TRBV4-2 and TRBJ2-2; D not certain. V was clipped by 2 bases and J by 5 bases, with 12 bases between them. CDR3 size: 15 residues. Germline V CDR1 and CDR2: LGHNA, YNFKEQ. The CDR3 coding sequence is TGTGCCAGCAGCCAACAGACTGCTTCAACCGGGGAGCTGTTTTTT. This codes for CASSQQTASTGELFF.

The chain couples TRBV7-2 to TRBJ2-1; possible D gene TRBD2, 5 bases. Germline CDR1 SGHTA, CDR2 FQGNSA. Trimming stripped 5 bases from V and 4 bases from J, with 15 bases between. The CDR3 spans 15 residues. CDR3 sequence (DNA): TGTGCCAGCAGCCTGAGCGGTTTCTCTTACAATGAGCAGTTCTTC. It translates to CASSLSGFSYNEQFF.

V and J are TRBV6-6 and TRBJ2-3; TRBD2 aligns across 9 bases. The CDR3 spans 16 residues. V was pared by 6 bases and J by 2 bases, with 9 bases of the junction left unmatched. Germline CDR1 is MNHNY and CDR2 is SVGAGI (reference sequence). CDR3 protein: CASSWLAGLYTDTQYF. In DNA form, the CDR3 reads TGTGCCAGCAGCTGGCTAGCGGGGCTCTACACAGATACGCAGTATTTT.

This clone has just a few counts. This chain connects TRBV5-6 to TRBJ2-7; TRBD1 matches 9 bases. The CDR3 is made up of 14 amino acids. Germline lookup yields CDR1 SGHDT and CDR2 YYEEEE. V shed 10 bases, J shed 6 bases, and the junction held 14 bases outside the gene matches. CDR3 DNA: TGTGCCCCCCTCCAGGACAGGGGCATCGGCGAGCAGTACTTC. This encodes CAPLQDRGIGEQYF.

The chain links TRBV9 to TRBJ2-7; 8 bases agree with TRBD2. From germline, CDR1 is SGDLS and CDR2 YYNGEE. Germline trimming cut 2 bases from V and 4 bases from J; bases unmatched to any gene: 5. This CDR3 contains 14 residues. This CDR3 reads CASSVGGAGYEQYF. The DNA for the CDR3 is TGTGCCAGCAGCGTCGGGGGGGCGGGGTACGAGCAGTACTTC.

This clone was observed once. The chain carries TRBV6-1 and TRBJ1-4; tentatively, D is TRBD1 (5 bases). The CDR3 has 15 amino acids. Germline lookup yields CDR1 MNHNS and CDR2 SASEGT. V was cut by 3 bases and J by 8 bases, with 16 bases left in between. The CDR3 DNA follows: TGTGCCAGCAGTGATTACCGGGGGATGAGCGAAAAACTGTTTTTT. This encodes CASSDYRGMSEKLFF.

The chain couples TRBV10-2 to TRBJ2-1, with TRBD2 matching over 12 bases. The CDR3 covers 14 residues. The junction had 3 bases not matched to a gene; V was cut back by 5 bases and J by 7 bases. Germline loops: CDR1 WSHSY, CDR2 SAAADI. CDR3: CASSPGTSGNEQFF. DNA of the CDR3: TGCGCCAGCAGTCCCGGGACTAGCGGGAATGAGCAGTTCTTC.

V gene TRBV30 combines with J gene TRBJ1-6, with D possibly TRBD1 on 6 matching bases. V gave up 5 bases and J gave up 4 bases, with 9 bases separating them. Looked up from germline, CDR1 is GTSNPN and CDR2 is SVGIG (reference sequence). CDR3 length: 13 amino acids. This CDR3 is CAWEQGYNSPLHF. The CDR3 region has the DNA TGTGCCTGGGAACAGGGTTATAATTCACCCCTCCACTTT.

This clone was detected only a few times. The V call is TRBV6-1, the J call TRBJ1-2, with 11 bases identical to TRBD1. CDR3 length: 17 residues. The germline V gene encodes CDR1 MNHNS and CDR2 SASEGT. Trimming took 4 bases from V and 8 from J; bases not matched to a gene: 15. CDR3 residues: CASSAAGQGAKRLGYTF. CDR3 nucleotide sequence: TGTGCCAGCAGTGCAGCCGGACAGGGGGCTAAAAGATTAGGCTACACCTTC.

This rearrangement joins TRBV27 to TRBJ1-4; tentative D call: TRBD1 (5 bases). V lost 7 bases, J lost 4 bases, and 10 bases lay in between. In germline, CDR1 is MNHEY, CDR2 SMNVEV (reference sequence). This CDR3 comprises 13 residues. The CDR3 protein is CASKWGNNEKLFF. The CDR3 nucleotides read TGTGCCAGCAAATGGGGCAATAATGAAAAACTGTTTTTT.

The chain has TRBV18 and TRBJ2-1, with 10 bases matching TRBD2. The V gene's germline CDR1 is KGHSH and CDR2 LQKENI. The CDR3 totals 19 residues. Unmatched junction bases numbered 23, after V lost 10 bases and J lost 5 bases. The CDR3 loop reads CATIRGILAGEGGNNEQFF. DNA of the CDR3: TGTGCCACCATAAGAGGTATTCTAGCGGGAGAAGGAGGGAACAATGAGCAGTTCTTC.

The J gene is TRBJ2-5, the V gene TRBV7-8, with 7 positions matching TRBD1. The CDR3 consists of 15 residues. Germline loops: CDR1 SGHVS, CDR2 FQNEAQ. The ends lost 5 bases at V and 0 bases at J; junction bases unmatched: 6. The CDR3 coding sequence is TGTGCCAGCAGCCCTACGGGACAGTACCAAGAGACCCAGTACTTC. Translation gives CASSPTGQYQETQYF. Full variable domain (remainder filled in from reference TRBV7-8 and TRBJ2-5): GAGVSQSPRYKVAKRGQDVALRCDPISGHVSLFWYQQALGQGPEFLTYFQNEAQLDKSGLPSDRFFAERPEGSVSTLKIQRTQQEDSAVYLCASSPTGQYQETQYFGPGTRLLVL.